The 15 T cell receptor beta chains presented below share a single source sample, sequenced in a study of blood T cell repertoires in COVID-19. Clones were read by immunoSEQ multiplex PCR, and TCRdb kept only the in-frame ones, dropping some. In the table there are about 330,000 clones, more than 75% of which are singletons. The sample taken for sequencing was PBMCs or T cells enriched from blood (not recorded which). These receptors all come from a woman aged 30 to 39 who had recovered from COVID-19.

J is TRBJ1-5 and V is TRBV27; 9 positions agree with TRBD1. Germline assignment: CDR1 MNHEY and CDR2 SMNVEV (reference sequence). The V gene end was trimmed by 2 bases and the J gene end by 7 bases; junction bases not matched to a gene: 9. There are 16 residues in the CDR3. CDR3: CASSLTAGQGWQPQHF. The CDR3, as DNA: TGTGCCAGCAGTTTAACCGCGGGACAGGGCTGGCAGCCCCAGCATTTT.

This clone has just a few counts. This sequence joins TRBV12-3 or TRBV12-4 and TRBJ1-1; unclear D gene. V lost 6 bases and J 7 bases, leaving 15 bases between the germline ends. This CDR3 has 13 amino acids. The CDR3 DNA reads TGTGCCAGCAGGCTCGGGAGGCCCGATGAAGCTTTCTTT. As protein: CASRLGRPDEAFF.

The chain combines TRBV2 with TRBJ1-2; D may be TRBD1 (5 bases). Trimming stripped 6 bases from V and 4 bases from J, with 18 bases between. The germline CDR1 and CDR2 sequences are SNHLY and FYNNEI. CDR3 length: 15 amino acids. This CDR3 reads CASSADSYEAYGYTF. The DNA for the CDR3 is TGTGCCAGCAGCGCCGACAGTTACGAGGCCTATGGCTACACCTTC.

This chain connects TRBV6-2 or TRBV6-3 to TRBJ1-6; possible D gene TRBD1, 6 bases. In germline, CDR1 is MNHEY, CDR2 SVGEGT. The V end was cut by 0 bases, the J end by 7 bases, with 10 bases between. The CDR3 is made up of 15 amino acids. The CDR3 protein is CASSYSTRGNSPLHF. The DNA of the CDR3 is TGTGCCAGCAGTTACTCCACCAGGGGAAATTCACCCCTCCACTTT.

This clone was recorded a few times. The gene calls are TRBV11-2 and TRBJ1-1; D might be TRBD1 (5 bases). There are 13 residues in the CDR3. V was shortened by 5 bases and J by 8 bases, with 15 bases between the two germline ends. In germline, CDR1 is SGHAT, CDR2 FQNNGV. The CDR3 protein is CASSAGAAHEAFF. The CDR3 DNA reads TGTGCCAGCAGCGCTGGGGCAGCCCACGAAGCTTTCTTT.

This clone was detected only once. The chain joins TRBV13 to TRBJ2-7, with D possibly being TRBD2 (6 bases). The CDR3 extends over 13 amino acids. Trimming removed 10 bases from V and 0 bases from J, with 13 bases in between. Germline CDR1 and CDR2: PRHDT and FYEKMQ (reference sequence). This chain's CDR3 is CATSSDLSYEQYF. CDR3 DNA sequence: TGTGCCACCTCTAGCGACCTCTCCTACGAGCAGTACTTC.

A remark on this clone: Within the sample, other DNA sequences also encode this same CDR3. V gene TRBV10-1 combines with J gene TRBJ1-6, with D possibly TRBD1 on 6 matching bases. Trimming shortened V by 0 bases and J by 7 bases, and 10 bases separated the two germline ends. This CDR3 comprises 15 residues. Per the germline V gene, CDR1 is WNHNN and CDR2 is SYGVQD (reference sequence). CDR3 DNA: TGCGCCAGCAGTGAGTCGCGGACAGAGAATTCACCCCTCCACTTT. The encoded protein is CASSESRTENSPLHF.

V and J are TRBV11-3 and TRBJ2-7; 9 bases fit TRBD1. The CDR3 is made up of 14 amino acids. CDR1 is SGHNT, CDR2 YENEEA, per germline. J gave up 5 bases and V 3 bases, and 5 bases lay outside the gene matches. The CDR3 DNA reads as TGTGCCAGCAGCTTGGGACAGGGTAGACACGAGCAGTACTTC. It encodes CASSLGQGRHEQYF.

The table lists this clone with a count of one. V usage is TRBV29-1 and J usage is TRBJ2-7; 7 bases are shared with TRBD1. The length of the CDR3 is 12 residues. Germline trimming cut 8 bases from V and 2 bases from J; bases unmatched to any gene: 6. CDR1 SQVTM and CDR2 ANQGSEA come from the germline V gene. As DNA, the CDR3 is TGCAGCATTAACAGGGGCCCCTACGAGCAGTACTTC. Protein product: CSINRGPYEQYF.

The chain employs TRBV4-2 and TRBJ1-1; 8 bases map to TRBD1. CDR3 length equals 15 residues. Germline assignment: CDR1 LGHNA and CDR2 YNFKEQ. Trimming cost V 4 bases and J 3 bases; bases outside gene matches: 7. This CDR3 reads CASSLVDRVDTEAFF. The CDR3 DNA sequence: TGTGCCAGCAGCCTTGTGGACAGGGTCGACACTGAAGCTTTCTTT.

This clone was seen only once. In DNA form, the CDR3 reads TGCGCCAGCAGTCGGGGACAGGCGTCCCACGGCGAGCAGTACTTC. It yields the protein CASSRGQASHGEQYF. The J gene is TRBJ2-7, the V gene TRBV10-1; 8 bases are a match to TRBD1. The junction had 12 bases not matched to a gene; V was cut back by 5 bases and J by 6 bases. There are 15 residues in the CDR3. Germline-derived CDR1 and CDR2 are WNHNN and SYGVQD (reference sequence).

J is TRBJ1-3 and V is TRBV6-1, with 8 positions matching TRBD1. This CDR3 has 16 residues. CDR1 is MNHNS, CDR2 SASEGT, per germline. The V gene end was trimmed by 0 bases and the J gene end by 5 bases; junction bases not matched to a gene: 6. CDR3 in DNA: TGTGCCAGCAGTGAAGCGGGCGGACAGGGTCGAAACACCATATATTTT. Protein sequence: CASSEAGGQGRNTIYF.

The rearrangement uses TRBV6-5 and TRBJ2-7; TRBD2 aligns across 8 bases. The junction had 9 bases not matched to a gene; V was cut back by 0 bases and J by 5 bases. This CDR3 region has 16 residues. CDR1 MNHEY and CDR2 SVGAGI come from the germline V gene. The CDR3 is CASSYSPRGGVNEQYF. The CDR3 DNA sequence: TGTGCCAGCAGTTACTCTCCCCGGGGGGGAGTAAACGAGCAGTACTTC.

This sequence joins TRBV3-1 (or the pseudogene TRBV3-2) and TRBJ2-2; D not certain. V lost 0 bases, J lost 1 base, and 12 bases lay in between. Germline CDR1 is LGHDT and CDR2 is YNNKEL (reference sequence). CDR3 length: 17 amino acids. This chain's CDR3 is CASSQDLGKMNTGELFF. The CDR3 nucleotides are TGTGCCAGCAGCCAAGATCTAGGCAAAATGAACACCGGGGAGCTGTTTTTT.

The gene calls are TRBV11-2 and TRBJ2-2; the D is unclear. Trimming pared 1 base from V and 13 bases from J, leaving 10 bases between. Germline-derived CDR1 and CDR2 are SGHAT and FQNNGV. CDR3 length equals 12 residues. Here the CDR3 DNA reads TGTGCCAGCAGCTTAGTGACCGGCGGGCTGTTTTTT. Translated: CASSLVTGGLFF.